These 17 T cell receptor beta chains were all obtained from the same sample, sequenced in a study of CD8+ T cells in alopecia areata. RNA was extracted and reverse transcribed into cDNA as the sequencing template. Sequencing used immunoSEQ multiplex PCR; TCRdb keeps in-frame clones, though not all of them. The profile shows 110,000 to 150,000 clones, less than 65% of them singletons. Sequenced material: CD8+ T cells sorted from blood. These receptors were obtained from a human donor in good health.

V gene TRBV25-1 combines with J gene TRBJ1-1; D perhaps matches TRBD1 (5 bases). The germline V gene encodes CDR1 MGHDK and CDR2 SYGVNS. V lost 3 bases and J lost 5, with 10 bases in between. This CDR3 region has 13 residues. DNA for the CDR3: TGTGCCAGCAGTGAGCCGGGGGGAACTGAAGCTTTCTTT. As protein: CASSEPGGTEAFF. Full variable domain (rest looked up from reference TRBV25-1 and TRBJ1-1): EADIYQTPRYLVIGTGKKITLECSQTMGHDKMYWYQQDPGMELHLIHYSYGVNSTEKGDLSSESTVSRIRTEHFPLTLESARPSHTSQYLCASSEPGGTEAFFGQGTRLTVV.

The chain carries TRBV4-1 and TRBJ2-7; TRBD2 aligns across 10 bases. The CDR3 totals 15 residues. From germline, CDR1 is MGHRA and CDR2 YSYEKL. J gave up 3 bases and V 1 base, and 3 bases lay outside the gene matches. CDR3 region: CASSQARTSGYEQYF. CDR3 sequence (DNA): TGCGCCAGCAGCCAAGCTAGGACTAGCGGCTACGAGCAGTACTTC.

This clone has a handful of counts. The chain is built from TRBV4-1 and TRBJ1-1; D call uncertain. Per germline, CDR1 MGHRA and CDR2 YSYEKL. Deletions cut 0 bases from V and 1 base from J, with 3 bases between. The CDR3 contains 13 residues. The CDR3 DNA is TGCGCCAGCAGCCAAGACAGGAACACTGAAGCTTTCTTT. Translating gives CASSQDRNTEAFF.

The chain is built from TRBV7-3 and TRBJ2-3; 8 bases match TRBD1. Trimming took 3 bases from V and 3 from J; bases not matched to a gene: 14. The germline CDR1 and CDR2 sequences are SGHTA and FQGTGA. This CDR3 comprises 18 residues. CDR3 loop: CASSFPPGQGVRTDTQYF. CDR3 DNA sequence: TGTGCCAGCAGCTTCCCACCTGGACAGGGAGTACGGACAGATACGCAGTATTTT.

The genes are TRBV7-2 and TRBJ2-7, with D possibly being TRBD2 (5 bases). Germline CDR1 is SGHTA and CDR2 is FQGNSA. This CDR3 has 16 amino acids. Trimming stripped 5 bases from V and 4 bases from J, with 21 bases between. The CDR3 coding sequence is TGTGCCAGCAGCCCCTTTCGGGGTTGGGTTCTTTACGAGCAGTACTTC. Its protein is CASSPFRGWVLYEQYF.

V usage is TRBV5-6 and J usage is TRBJ2-5, with D possibly being TRBD1 or TRBD2 (7 bases each). Per germline, CDR1 SGHDT and CDR2 YYEEEE. There are 15 residues in the CDR3. Between the trimmed V and J ends, which lost 4 bases and 7 bases, there was a span of 20 bases. The CDR3 region has the DNA TGTGCCAGCAGCCCTACAGGGGAGGGGTTTATGACCCAGTACTTC. Protein: CASSPTGEGFMTQYF.

The chain is built from TRBV19 and TRBJ1-5, with TRBD1 identical over 8 bases. V gave up 5 bases and J gave up 6 bases; unmatched junction bases: 9. This CDR3 has 15 amino acids. CDR1 and CDR2 (germline): LNHDA, SQIVND (reference sequence). CDR3 nucleotides: TGTGCCAGTAGTCTCAGACAGGGGTTACGTCAGCCCCAGCATTTT. Translated, it gives CASSLRQGLRQPQHF.

CDR3 sequence (DNA): TGTGCCACCATAGGGACAGTTGGAGATACGCAGTATTTT. Residues: CATIGTVGDTQYF. This chain connects TRBV10-3 to TRBJ2-3, with 7 bases that match TRBD1. The CDR3 contains 13 residues. With V trimmed by 10 bases and J by 5 bases, 9 bases remained unmatched. Germline-derived CDR1 and CDR2 are ENHRY and SYGVKD.

The chain uses TRBV30 and TRBJ2-3; 9 nucleotides match TRBD1. The CDR3 runs 15 residues. Germline values: CDR1 GTSNPN, CDR2 SVGIG (reference sequence). The J segment lost 3 bases and the V segment lost 5 bases, leaving 9 bases of the junction unmatched. CDR3 bases: TGTGCCTGGGCCCCCGGGACAGGGTGGACAGATACGCAGTATTTT. Translation: CAWAPGTGWTDTQYF.

CDR3: CASSGAQEQFF. The CDR3 DNA follows: TGTGCCAGCAGTGGAGCCCAAGAGCAGTTCTTC. The chain links TRBV25-1 to TRBJ2-1; no clear D gene. Germline CDR1 reads MGHDK; CDR2 reads SYGVNS. The CDR3 totals 11 residues. Trimming took 4 bases from V and 10 from J, leaving 8 bases between them.

The chain has TRBV4-1 and TRBJ2-7, with 7 bases that match TRBD1. The length of the CDR3 is 14 residues. The V segment lost 4 bases and the J segment 5 bases; nucleotides outside the gene matches: 8. From germline, CDR1 is MGHRA and CDR2 YSYEKL. The CDR3 region has the DNA TGCGCCAGCAGCCTGCCCGGGACAGCCAACGAGCAGTACTTC. Amino acid sequence: CASSLPGTANEQYF.

This chain connects TRBV4-1 to TRBJ2-1; D may be TRBD1 or TRBD2 (5 bases each). This CDR3 contains 16 residues. V gave up 1 base and J gave up 6 bases, with 16 bases separating them. Germline V CDR1 and CDR2: MGHRA, YSYEKL. This CDR3 is CASSQGVGPGANEQFF. The CDR3, as DNA: TGCGCCAGCAGCCAAGGGGTGGGACCAGGTGCCAATGAGCAGTTCTTC.

The J gene is TRBJ2-1, the V gene TRBV5-6; 9 bases line up with TRBD1. Germline V gene lookup returns CDR1 SGHDT and CDR2 YYEEEE. The CDR3 is 14 residues long. V was clipped by 5 bases and J by 2 bases; unmatched bases: 2. The CDR3 spells CASRGTGTYNEQFF. CDR3 nucleotide sequence: TGTGCCAGCAGGGGGACAGGGACCTACAATGAGCAGTTCTTC.

This sequence joins TRBV25-1 and TRBJ2-1; no clear D. Germline V CDR1 and CDR2: MGHDK, SYGVNS. The V end lost 3 bases, the J end lost 9 bases, and 9 bases lay between the germline ends. The CDR3 extends over 12 amino acids. DNA for the CDR3: TGTGCCAGCAGTGAGTCCGTCGGTGAGCAGTTCTTC. As protein: CASSESVGEQFF. Drawing the rest from reference TRBV25-1 and TRBJ2-1, the complete variable domain is EADIYQTPRYLVIGTGKKITLECSQTMGHDKMYWYQQDPGMELHLIHYSYGVNSTEKGDLSSESTVSRIRTEHFPLTLESARPSHTSQYLCASSESVGEQFFGPGTRLTVL.

This rearrangement joins TRBV7-8 to TRBJ2-6, with D unresolved. The CDR3 extends over 15 amino acids. CDR1 and CDR2 (germline): SGHVS, FQNEAQ. Trimming pared 5 bases from V and 0 bases from J, leaving 8 bases between. CDR3 amino acids: CASSTPDSGANVLTF. For the CDR3, the DNA is TGTGCCAGCAGCACTCCAGACTCTGGGGCCAACGTCCTGACTTTC.

The V gene is TRBV9, the J gene TRBJ2-5; 8 bases are shared with TRBD2. The length of the CDR3 is 15 residues. The V gene's germline CDR1 is SGDLS and CDR2 YYNGEE. Losses at the gene ends were 4 bases for V and 5 bases for J; bases not matched to a gene: 10. CDR3 nucleotide sequence: TGTGCCAGCAGCCCCGAGATTTCGGGGGGGGAGACCCAGTACTTC. It yields the protein CASSPEISGGETQYF.

V and J are TRBV5-4 and TRBJ1-2; D remains unclear. Per the germline V gene, CDR1 is SGHNT and CDR2 is YYREEE (reference sequence). This CDR3 region has 11 residues. V gave up 0 bases and J gave up 8 bases, with 5 bases separating them. This chain's CDR3 is CASSLGQGYTF. CDR3 bases: TGTGCCAGCAGCTTGGGGCAGGGCTACACCTTC.